Listed below are T cell receptor beta chains from one sample, sequenced in a study of blood T cell repertoires in COVID-19. Sequencing was performed with immunoSEQ multiplex PCR; in TCRdb, only in-frame clones are kept and a portion is missing. The sample includes approximately 65,000 clones, 90% of them seen just once. The sample taken for sequencing was peripheral blood. The receptors were sampled from a man aged 45-60 years with COVID-19, enrolled during active disease. Each CDR3 is given with its conserved first and last residue. D genes are given only for firm matches. Clone size is stated in some rows and not others, as once, few, many or a class when expanded.

V gene: TRBV6-5
clone size: .
D gene: TRBD1
J gene: TRBJ1-2
CDR3 protein: CASSYGATGGGYGYTF
CDR3 DNA: TGTGCCAGCAGTTACGGGGCTACAGGGGGCGGCTATGGCTACACCTTC

V gene: TRBV28
clone size: .
D gene: TRBD1
J gene: TRBJ2-7
CDR3 protein: CASSSPGQGASEQYF
CDR3 DNA: TGTGCCAGCAGTTCTCCGGGACAGGGGGCGAGCGAGCAGTACTTC

V gene: TRBV30
clone size: once
D gene: TRBD1
J gene: TRBJ1-2
CDR3 protein: CAWSVSGTGEFYGYTF
CDR3 DNA: TGTGCCTGGAGTGTCTCCGGGACAGGGGAATTCTATGGCTACACCTTC

V gene: TRBV28
clone size: .
D gene: .
J gene: TRBJ1-1
CDR3 protein: CASSPLRQAGTEAFF
CDR3 DNA: TGTGCCAGCAGTCCCCTCCGACAGGCCGGCACTGAAGCTTTCTTT

V gene: TRBV10-3
clone size: once
D gene: .
J gene: TRBJ1-1
CDR3 protein: CAISDRGNTEAFF
CDR3 DNA: TGTGCCATCAGTGACAGGGGGAACACTGAAGCTTTCTTT

V gene: TRBV12-3/TRBV12-4
clone size: .
D gene: .
J gene: TRBJ1-1
CDR3 protein: CASRQNTEAFF
CDR3 DNA: TGTGCCAGCAGACAGAACACTGAAGCTTTCTTT

V gene: TRBV10-3
clone size: .
D gene: .
J gene: TRBJ1-4
CDR3 protein: CAISSLNEKLFF
CDR3 DNA: TGTGCCATCAGTTCCCTTAATGAAAAACTGTTTTTT

V gene: TRBV7-9
clone size: .
D gene: TRBD1
J gene: TRBJ1-2
CDR3 protein: CASSLGQAANYGYTF
CDR3 DNA: TGTGCCAGCAGCTTGGGACAGGCAGCTAACTATGGCTACACCTTC

V gene: TRBV5-6
clone size: few
D gene: TRBD2
J gene: TRBJ2-2
CDR3 protein: CASSMIAGLAGVTGELFF
CDR3 DNA: TGTGCCAGCAGCATGATAGCCGGACTAGCGGGAGTCACCGGGGAGCTGTTTTTT

V gene: TRBV3-1/TRBV3-2
clone size: .
D gene: TRBD1
J gene: TRBJ2-5
CDR3 protein: CASSQDQGPGGQETQYF
CDR3 DNA: TGTGCCAGCAGCCAAGATCAGGGCCCAGGGGGCCAAGAGACCCAGTACTTC

V gene: TRBV14
clone size: .
D gene: .
J gene: TRBJ2-2
CDR3 protein: CASSQKSGQLNTGELFF
CDR3 DNA: TGTGCCAGCAGCCAAAAAAGTGGACAGCTGAACACCGGGGAGCTGTTTTTT

V gene: TRBV11-1
clone size: .
D gene: TRBD2
J gene: TRBJ2-7
CDR3 protein: CASSSLAGRSYEQYF
CDR3 DNA: TGTGCCAGCAGTTCCTTAGCGGGGAGATCCTACGAGCAGTACTTC

V gene: TRBV7-9
clone size: .
D gene: TRBD2
J gene: TRBJ2-1
CDR3 protein: CASSLRAFGTSGINNEQFF
CDR3 DNA: TGTGCCAGCAGCTTACGCGCATTCGGGACTAGCGGTATTAACAATGAGCAGTTCTTC

V gene: TRBV19
clone size: once
D gene: .
J gene: TRBJ2-7
CDR3 protein: CASSHSSYEQYF
CDR3 DNA: TGTGCCAGTAGTCACAGCTCCTACGAGCAGTACTTC

V gene: TRBV19
clone size: .
D gene: .
J gene: TRBJ1-4
CDR3 protein: CASTLRGIATNEKLFF
CDR3 DNA: TGTGCCAGTACTCTTAGGGGGATTGCAACTAATGAAAAACTGTTTTTT

V gene: TRBV2
clone size: .
D gene: .
J gene: TRBJ1-5
CDR3 protein: CASNRQSNQPQHF
CDR3 DNA: TGTGCCAGCAACCGACAGAGCAATCAGCCCCAGCATTTT

V gene: TRBV20-1
clone size: once
D gene: TRBD2
J gene: TRBJ2-7
CDR3 protein: CSASERPGTRKAEQYF
CDR3 DNA: TGCAGTGCTAGTGAACGCCCCGGGACTAGAAAGGCCGAGCAGTACTTC

V gene: TRBV10-3
clone size: once
D gene: .
J gene: TRBJ1-2
CDR3 protein: CAISEPQGQFYGYTF
CDR3 DNA: TGTGCCATCAGTGAGCCCCAAGGACAGTTCTATGGCTACACCTTC

V gene: TRBV7-9
clone size: .
D gene: .
J gene: TRBJ1-1
CDR3 protein: CASSPHRLRDNTEAFF
CDR3 DNA: TGTGCCAGCAGCCCCCACAGACTCAGGGATAACACTGAAGCTTTCTTT

V gene: TRBV24-1
clone size: .
D gene: .
J gene: TRBJ2-7
CDR3 protein: CATSPGGEAYEQYF
CDR3 DNA: TGTGCCACCAGTCCAGGCGGGGAGGCCTACGAGCAGTACTTC

V gene: TRBV6-5
clone size: .
D gene: .
J gene: TRBJ1-1
CDR3 protein: CASTEGGRAFF
CDR3 DNA: TGTGCCAGCACCGAGGGGGGGCGAGCTTTCTTT

V gene: TRBV2
clone size: .
D gene: TRBD1
J gene: TRBJ1-2
CDR3 protein: CASRDRGNYGYTF
CDR3 DNA: TGTGCCAGCAGGGACAGGGGCAATTATGGCTACACCTTC